The subject of this entry is one T cell receptor (beta chain). Antigen unknown. MiXCR, run by TCRdb on the 5' RACE reads, gives a single entry per CDR3 protein. The sample has fewer than 650,000 distinct CDR3 sequences, 17% seen once; the top ten hold around 7.8%. The CDR3 sequence is 14 residues long. Germline CDR1 and CDR2: MNHEY and SVGEGT. The trim removed 5 bases at V and 7 bases at J, leaving 11 bases unmatched. The data are from a study of T-cell memory formation after mild COVID-19. The wider study: Largely donor-specific TCR clusters were found. Overall study results and limits: Clones contracting day 15 to 85 were balanced CD4/CD8; later expanders leaned CD4+.

This clonotype was obtained from an adult woman who had mild COVID-19 (a few samples of this study predate the infection). Cell type and time point are not known. The specimen sequenced was PBMCs or a T cell subset sorted from them (not recorded which). The V gene is TRBV6-2 or TRBV6-3, the J gene TRBJ2-7; 7 bases align to TRBD2. This CDR3 is CASSPSGTLWEQYF. DNA for the CDR3: TGTGCCAGCAGTCCCAGCGGGACCCTCTGGGAGCAGTACTTC.